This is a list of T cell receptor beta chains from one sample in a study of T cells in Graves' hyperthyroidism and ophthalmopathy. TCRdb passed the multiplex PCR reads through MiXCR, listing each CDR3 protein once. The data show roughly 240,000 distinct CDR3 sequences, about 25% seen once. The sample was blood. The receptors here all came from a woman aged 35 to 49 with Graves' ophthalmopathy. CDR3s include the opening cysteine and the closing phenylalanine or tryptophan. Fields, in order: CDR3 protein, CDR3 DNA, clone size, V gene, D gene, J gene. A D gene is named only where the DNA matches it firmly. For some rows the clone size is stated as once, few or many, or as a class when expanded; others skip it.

CASSLAERTGGGKAFF | TGTGCCAGCAGCTTAGCGGAGAGGACAGGGGGCGGTAAGGCTTTCTTT | many | TRBV7-8 | TRBD1 | TRBJ1-1
CASSRTGGALNGYTF | TGTGCCAGCAGCCGTACAGGGGGCGCTTTGAATGGCTACACCTTC | . | TRBV3-1 | TRBD1 | TRBJ1-2
CASSKPPRLAGDEQYF | TGTGCCAGCAGCAAGCCTCCCCGACTAGCGGGAGATGAGCAGTACTTC | many | TRBV28 | TRBD2 | TRBJ2-7
CATSRNPSGGRTTGELFF | TGTGCCACCAGCAGAAACCCCTCTGGCGGGCGGACCACCGGGGAGCTGTTTTTT | many | TRBV15 | . | TRBJ2-2
CASSQGDSGRAETQYF | TGCGCCAGCAGCCAAGGGGATAGCGGGAGGGCAGAGACCCAGTACTTC | many | TRBV4-1 | TRBD2 | TRBJ2-5
CASSWSLTTDKINEQYF | TGCGCCAGCAGCTGGTCCCTGACGACAGATAAAATCAACGAGCAGTACTTC | . | TRBV5-1 | . | TRBJ2-7
CASSQGGLGPGELFF | TGTGCCAGCAGTCAAGGGGGACTAGGGCCCGGGGAGCTGTTTTTT | many | TRBV28 | TRBD2 | TRBJ2-2
CASQTSGSVTGELFF | TGTGCCAGCCAGACTAGCGGGAGTGTCACCGGGGAGCTGTTTTTT | many | TRBV2 | TRBD2 | TRBJ2-2
CASLTGDGGYNF | TGTGCCAGCTTAACAGGGGATGGTGGTTACAACTTC | . | TRBV28 | TRBD1 | TRBJ1-2
CATSDFKIEAQETQYF | TGTGCCACCAGTGATTTTAAGATAGAGGCCCAAGAGACCCAGTACTTC | many | TRBV24-1 | . | TRBJ2-5
CASSTVVEAFF | TGTGCCAGCAGCACTGTGGTCGAAGCTTTCTTT | . | TRBV6-1 | . | TRBJ1-1
CASSQQGYDSPLHF | TGCGCCAGCAGCCAACAGGGGTACGATTCACCCCTCCACTTT | . | TRBV4-1 | . | TRBJ1-6